In this sample, the clone carrying this TCR delta chain turned up a few times. The protein recorded in TCRdb matches a much larger clone and deviates from this DNA's translation at residue 11, suggesting a read error; the protein here is obtained by translating the DNA. This entry is derived from a study of human gamma delta and Vdelta1 T cells. The CDR3 spans 21 residues. Per germline, CDR1 TSWWSYY and CDR2 QGS. V was clipped by 1 base and J by 7 bases; unmatched bases: 21. TCRdb made new clone calls on the PCR reads using CATT. The sample yields about 740 delta-chain clones, about 11% seen once. The sequence was collected from a human donor in good health. The specimen was differentiated CD27- Vdelta1 gamma-delta T cells from blood. The rearrangement uses TRDV1 and TRDJ1; the match to TRDD3 covers 13 bases. CDR3 in DNA: TGTGCTCTTGGGGAACCTTCGGCCGGGAAGGGGTACTGGGGGATACGCGTTAAACTCATCTTT. This codes for CALGEPSAGKGYWGIRVKLIF.